The T cell receptor beta chain described here comes from a study of OX40 agonist ivuxolimab in advanced cancers. Across the study: Partial responses occurred in three patients (one hepatocellular carcinoma, two cutaneous melanoma).

Autoimmune disease history or systemic immunosuppression meant exclusion. The ends were cut back, 0 bases at V and 0 bases at J, with 11 bases in the middle. Looked up from germline, CDR1 is LNHDA and CDR2 is SQIVND (reference sequence). The CDR3 covers 16 residues. Generated by immunoSEQ multiplex PCR, the TCRdb table keeps only in-frame clones and is missing some. The table has over 45,000 clones, about 86% seen once. The sample consisted of CD4+ or CD8+ T cells sorted from blood, taken in a trial of the OX40 agonist ivuxolimab. The clonotype comes from an adult with an advanced solid tumor such as melanoma, head and neck, liver or kidney cancer. The rearrangement uses TRBV19 and TRBJ1-1; tentative D call: TRBD1 (6 bases). DNA for the CDR3: TGTGCCAGTAGTATAGACGGGGGGCGGATGAACACTGAAGCTTTCTTT. It translates to CASSIDGGRMNTEAFF.